A selection of T cell receptor beta chains follows, all from one sample in a study of cytomegalovirus exposure and HLA in healthy donors. The data were produced by immunoSEQ multiplex PCR, yet TCRdb's version contains in-frame clones alone and is incomplete. The profile covers about 190,000 clones, with about 77% appearing a single time and approximately 5% taken by the ten largest. The sample consisted of PBMCs. The receptors shown here come from a man aged 30 to 39 in good health and CMV-seropositive. The CDR3 runs from the conserved cysteine through the conserved F or W. D genes are given only for firm matches. For some rows the clone size is stated as once, few or many, or as a class when expanded; others skip it.

V	size	J	D	DNA	CDR3
TRBV7-2	few	TRBJ1-2	.	TGTGCCAGCAGCTTTGCAGGTGGAAAAGGCTACACCTTC	CASSFAGGKGYTF
TRBV30	.	TRBJ2-5	.	TGTGCCTGGAGTGTTGGGAGCGAAGAGACCCAGTACTTC	CAWSVGSEETQYF
TRBV5-1	.	TRBJ1-2	TRBD1	TGCGCCAGCAGCTTGAGACAGGGGGATGGCTACACCTTC	CASSLRQGDGYTF
TRBV18	few	TRBJ2-7	.	TGTGCCAGCTCACCACGCAGGGACAACGAGCAGTACTTC	CASSPRRDNEQYF
TRBV9	.	TRBJ2-1	TRBD1	TGTGCCAGCAGCGTAGCTGAACAGGGGGTAAACAATGAGCAGTTCTTC	CASSVAEQGVNNEQFF
TRBV6-5	.	TRBJ2-7	.	TGTGCCAGCAGCCTCGGGACTTTTTCCTACGAGCAGTACTTC	CASSLGTFSYEQYF
TRBV9	.	TRBJ1-2	.	TGTGCCAGCAGCACAGGGACGGTCGCTAACTATGGCTACACCTTC	CASSTGTVANYGYTF
TRBV6-4	.	TRBJ1-2	TRBD1	TGTGCCAGCAGTGAAACGGGACAGCGGGGCTACACCTTC	CASSETGQRGYTF
TRBV6-1	.	TRBJ2-3	.	TGTGCCAGCAGGGCAACAGGGATAGGCACAGATACGCAGTATTTT	CASRATGIGTDTQYF
TRBV4-2	.	TRBJ1-2	.	TGTGCCAGCAGCCAAGGTTCGGGGGGTTGGTATGGCTACACCTTC	CASSQGSGGWYGYTF
TRBV27	few	TRBJ2-4	.	TGTGCCAGCAGCCTATATGGGGCGGGGAGAAACATTCAGTACTTC	CASSLYGAGRNIQYF
TRBV7-2	.	TRBJ2-2	.	TGTGCCAGCAGCTTGAGTCAGGGAAGGAGCACCGGGGAGCTGTTTTTT	CASSLSQGRSTGELFF
TRBV9	.	TRBJ2-3	.	TGTGCCAGCAGCCAGGGGGGAACAGATACGCAGTATTTT	CASSQGGTDTQYF
TRBV4-1	few	TRBJ2-7	TRBD1	TGCGCCAGCAGCCACCCGGACAGGCTGTCCTACGAGCAGTACTTC	CASSHPDRLSYEQYF
TRBV2	.	TRBJ1-2	TRBD1	TGTGCCAGCAGCCCCGGGACAGAGAACTATGGCTACACCTTC	CASSPGTENYGYTF
TRBV7-3	.	TRBJ2-6	.	TGTGCCAGCAGCCCATCCAGGGTTTCTGGGGCCAACGTCCTGACTTTC	CASSPSRVSGANVLTF
TRBV7-2	.	TRBJ2-1	TRBD1	TGTGCCAGCAGCCCCGGGACAGGGGGCTACAATGAGCAGTTCTTC	CASSPGTGGYNEQFF
TRBV30	.	TRBJ1-2	.	TGTGCCTGGAGTGTACAACGTGGCTACACCTTC	CAWSVQRGYTF
TRBV7-8	.	TRBJ2-4	.	TGTGCCAGCAGCTTGGGGGGAGCCAAAAACATTCAGTACTTC	CASSLGGAKNIQYF